This is a list of T cell receptor beta chains from one sample in a study of blood T cell repertoires in COVID-19. Sequencing used immunoSEQ multiplex PCR; TCRdb keeps in-frame clones, though not all of them. The repertoire holds roughly 30,000 clones, with 70% to 90% as singletons. Sequencing was done on a sample of peripheral blood. Receptor source: a man between 70 and 80 years old with acute or convalescent COVID-19. Both conserved end residues are part of each CDR3. Each record gives: D gene, J gene, CDR3 length, clone size, V gene, CDR3 DNA, CDR3 protein. A D gene is named only where the DNA matches it firmly. Rows may omit the clone size; those that give it use once, few, many or a size class.

d_gene: TRBD1
j_gene: TRBJ2-3
len: 15
abundance: NA
v_gene: TRBV11-2
CDR3nt: TGTGCCAGCAGCCCCGGACAGGGATTGGCAGATACGCAGTATTTT
CDR3aa: CASSPGQGLADTQYF

d_gene: NA
j_gene: TRBJ2-7
len: 12
abundance: NA
v_gene: TRBV6-5
CDR3nt: TGTGCCAGCAGCCCAGATCGGGACAAGGTGCTCTTC
CDR3aa: CASSPDRDKVLF

d_gene: NA
j_gene: TRBJ1-5
len: 16
abundance: NA
v_gene: TRBV7-8
CDR3nt: TGTGCCAGCAGCTTGGGGAGTTCACTGGCAATGGGGTCCCAGCATTTT
CDR3aa: CASSLGSSLAMGSQHF

d_gene: TRBD1
j_gene: TRBJ2-7
len: 15
abundance: NA
v_gene: TRBV5-8
CDR3nt: TGTGCCAGCAGTTCTGAGGGGGCGTATAGGTACGAGCAGTACTTC
CDR3aa: CASSSEGAYRYEQYF

d_gene: TRBD1
j_gene: TRBJ1-1
len: 13
abundance: NA
v_gene: TRBV5-1
CDR3nt: TGCGCCAGCAGCTCGACAGGGGATACTGAAGCTTTCTTT
CDR3aa: CASSSTGDTEAFF

d_gene: TRBD1
j_gene: TRBJ1-5
len: 13
abundance: few
v_gene: TRBV13
CDR3nt: TGTGCCAGCAGCGAGGGGGCCGGTCAGCCCCAGCATTTT
CDR3aa: CASSEGAGQPQHF

d_gene: NA
j_gene: TRBJ2-1
len: 16
abundance: NA
v_gene: TRBV5-1
CDR3nt: TGCGCCAGCAGCCTGGTCGGGACTCCCTCCTACAATGAGCAGTTCTTC
CDR3aa: CASSLVGTPSYNEQFF

d_gene: NA
j_gene: TRBJ2-7
len: 16
abundance: NA
v_gene: TRBV7-2
CDR3nt: TGTGCCAGCAGCTTAGTTCTTGGACAGAGCTCCTACGAGCAGTACTTC
CDR3aa: CASSLVLGQSSYEQYF

d_gene: TRBD1
j_gene: TRBJ2-6
len: 18
abundance: NA
v_gene: TRBV11-3
CDR3nt: TGTGCCAGCAGCTTAGGGACAGGGAGTGGAAGAGGGGCCAACGTCCTGACTTTC
CDR3aa: CASSLGTGSGRGANVLTF

d_gene: TRBD1
j_gene: TRBJ1-1
len: 14
abundance: NA
v_gene: TRBV30
CDR3nt: TGTGCCTGGAACAGGGGGGGGATGAACACTGAAGCTTTCTTT
CDR3aa: CAWNRGGMNTEAFF

d_gene: TRBD1
j_gene: TRBJ1-5
len: 16
abundance: NA
v_gene: TRBV7-9
CDR3nt: TGTGCCAGCAGCGCGGGGGACAGGTATAGCAATCAGCCCCAGCATTTT
CDR3aa: CASSAGDRYSNQPQHF

d_gene: NA
j_gene: TRBJ1-2
len: 15
abundance: NA
v_gene: TRBV5-1
CDR3nt: TGCGCCAGCAGCTTGGCGCAGGGTGGCAACTATGGCTACACCTTC
CDR3aa: CASSLAQGGNYGYTF

d_gene: TRBD2
j_gene: TRBJ2-1
len: 15
abundance: NA
v_gene: TRBV20-1
CDR3nt: TGCAGTGCTAGTCCGGCGGGAGTTCTGAGGAATGAGCAGTTCTTC
CDR3aa: CSASPAGVLRNEQFF

d_gene: NA
j_gene: TRBJ1-1
len: 13
abundance: NA
v_gene: TRBV28
CDR3nt: TGTGCCAGCAGTTTACCTCAGGGATTTGAAGCTTTCTTT
CDR3aa: CASSLPQGFEAFF

d_gene: TRBD1
j_gene: TRBJ2-3
len: 18
abundance: NA
v_gene: TRBV18
CDR3nt: TGTGCCAGCTCACCACAGACAGGGATCATAACTAGCACAGATACGCAGTATTTT
CDR3aa: CASSPQTGIITSTDTQYF

d_gene: TRBD1
j_gene: TRBJ2-3
len: 14
abundance: once
v_gene: TRBV6-6
CDR3nt: TGTGCCAGCGGACTCGGGACAGGCACAGATACGCAGTATTTT
CDR3aa: CASGLGTGTDTQYF

d_gene: NA
j_gene: TRBJ2-2
len: 15
abundance: NA
v_gene: TRBV18
CDR3nt: TGTGCCAGCTCACCGTCCAGCGGGAACACCGGGGAGCTGTTTTTT
CDR3aa: CASSPSSGNTGELFF

d_gene: NA
j_gene: TRBJ1-1
len: 14
abundance: NA
v_gene: TRBV9
CDR3nt: TGTGCCAGCAGCGTAGATGCGGGGAACACTGAAGCTTTCTTT
CDR3aa: CASSVDAGNTEAFF

d_gene: NA
j_gene: TRBJ2-3
len: 15
abundance: once
v_gene: TRBV11-2
CDR3nt: TGTGCCAGCAGGATTGACAGCCCTAGCACAGATACGCAGTATTTT
CDR3aa: CASRIDSPSTDTQYF

d_gene: TRBD1
j_gene: TRBJ1-2
len: 15
abundance: NA
v_gene: TRBV9
CDR3nt: TGTGCCAGCAGCGCTCCCGACAGGGGGCAAAATGGCTACACCTTC
CDR3aa: CASSAPDRGQNGYTF

d_gene: NA
j_gene: TRBJ1-1
len: 14
abundance: few
v_gene: TRBV6-6
CDR3nt: TGTGCCAGCAGTCCTCTTTACAGGGTCACTGAAGCTTTCTTT
CDR3aa: CASSPLYRVTEAFF

d_gene: TRBD2
j_gene: TRBJ2-2
len: 16
abundance: NA
v_gene: TRBV5-1
CDR3nt: TGCGCCAGCAGCTTCCAGGGACTAGAGGGTCCCGGGGAGCTGTTTTTT
CDR3aa: CASSFQGLEGPGELFF

d_gene: NA
j_gene: TRBJ2-1
len: 13
abundance: few
v_gene: TRBV5-4
CDR3nt: TGTGCCAGCAGCTTGGGTGGACGGGAAGTGCAGTTCTTC
CDR3aa: CASSLGGREVQFF

d_gene: TRBD1
j_gene: TRBJ1-3
len: 15
abundance: NA
v_gene: TRBV11-3
CDR3nt: TGTGCCAGCAGCTCTCGGACAGGAGAGGGAAACACCATATATTTT
CDR3aa: CASSSRTGEGNTIYF

d_gene: NA
j_gene: TRBJ1-1
len: 14
abundance: NA
v_gene: TRBV19
CDR3nt: TGTGCCAGTAGTATATCCGCAGAGAACACTGAAGCTTTCTTT
CDR3aa: CASSISAENTEAFF

d_gene: NA
j_gene: TRBJ1-2
len: 13
abundance: NA
v_gene: TRBV30
CDR3nt: TGTGCCTGGAGTAGCCGGGGAGGGGATGGCTACACCTTC
CDR3aa: CAWSSRGGDGYTF

d_gene: NA
j_gene: TRBJ1-1
len: 11
abundance: NA
v_gene: TRBV30
CDR3nt: TGTGCCTGGAGCTTGAACACTGAAGCTTTCTTT
CDR3aa: CAWSLNTEAFF

d_gene: NA
j_gene: TRBJ1-1
len: 15
abundance: NA
v_gene: TRBV5-1
CDR3nt: TGCGCCAGCAGCTCACAGTCTCAGGCTAACACTGAAGCTTTCTTT
CDR3aa: CASSSQSQANTEAFF